This T cell receptor (beta chain) was captured in a study of shared clonotypes between healthy human individuals. Whole-study findings and limits: The genetic and exposure-history diversity represented was limited by few donors. Clonotype sharing among donors, it was expected, would be affected by sequencing depth. Against clonotypes common to all four donors, non-shared ones had lower generation probabilities.

This CDR3 spans 14 amino acids. Measured with immunoSEQ multiplex PCR; TCRdb has only the in-frame clones, and not every one. The table includes around 2.1 million clones, approximately 94% detected once. CD45RO-negative CD8 cells positively selected for CCR7 made up the naive population, which excluded terminally differentiated effector memory CD45RA+ cells. Comments on this clone: Its antigen is undetermined.

This chain connects TRBV21-1 to TRBJ2-7; TRBD2 reflects the table's D call only, with no check against the DNA. TRBV21-1 has pseudogene status. This receptor was identified in a young man in good health. Some clones in this sample may be carry-over from other donors' samples. Sequenced sample: naive CD8+ T cells from PBMCs. CDR3 loop: CASSKVEEAYEQYF. The CDR3 nucleotides read TGTGCCAGCAGCAAAGTTGAGGAAGCCTACGAGCAGTACTTC.